The source of this T cell receptor (beta chain) is a study of blood T cell repertoires in COVID-19. Study-wide background: Samples of COVID-19 (acute and convalescent) were obtained from the United States, Italy and Spain. T cells, B-cell-depleted T cells, or PBMCs supplied cDNA or gDNA.

There are 17 residues in the CDR3. Germline CDR1 reads KGHDR; CDR2 reads SFDVKD. The V segment lost 5 bases and the J segment 5 bases; nucleotides outside the gene matches: 10. There are a few counts of this clone. Under the authors' procedure: Reference gene primers were amplified, and this amplification served to estimate nucleated cell counts. TCRdb's table, derived via immunoSEQ multiplex PCR, lists solely in-frame clones and lacks some. The D gene and trimming were derived from the DNA, and the V and J assignments and clone size from that table. The sample has over 150,000 clones, approximately 82% seen once.

Sequencing input: peripheral blood. The clonotype was recovered from a human donor in a cohort sampled during active COVID-19. V usage is TRBV24-1 and J usage is TRBJ1-6; 8 positions agree with TRBD1. The CDR3 reads CATSGLPPTGDNSPLHF. The CDR3 DNA sequence: TGTGCCACCAGTGGCCTACCCCCGACAGGGGATAATTCACCCCTCCACTTT.